This T cell receptor (beta chain) appears in the sequencing data of a study of blood T cell repertoires in COVID-19. This clone was picked up a small number of times. In the original analysis: Reference gene primers were amplified, and this amplification served to estimate nucleated cell counts. Sequencing used immunoSEQ multiplex PCR; TCRdb keeps in-frame clones, though not all of them. The DNA was the basis for D and trimming; V, J and clone size are from that table. The table includes fewer than 250,000 clones, about four fifths detected once. This TCR came from a man in his forties or fifties with acute or convalescent COVID-19. The sample taken for sequencing was peripheral blood.

The chain's CDR3 is CASSPLTGNIQYF. The DNA for the CDR3 is TGTGCCAGCAGTCCCCTGACAGGAAACATTCAGTACTTC. The V call is TRBV28, the J call TRBJ2-4, with D perhaps TRBD1 (6 bases). Trimming took off 5 bases at V and 6 bases at J, with 11 bases between the two ends. Germline V gene lookup returns CDR1 MDHEN and CDR2 SYDVKM. The CDR3 runs 13 residues.